Listed below are T cell receptor beta chains from one sample, sequenced in a study of shared clonotypes between healthy human individuals. The protocol was immunoSEQ multiplex PCR, while the TCRdb copy is restricted to in-frame clones and leaves out a portion. This table holds over a million clones, about 80% found once. Input material: memory CD4+ T cells from PBMCs. The receptors originated from a man aged 18 to 30 in good health. Some clones in this sample may be carry-over from other donors' samples. The CDR3 runs from the conserved cysteine through the conserved F or W. A D gene is named only where the DNA matches it firmly. Some rows have no size entry. The others give once, few or many, or a class for an expanded clone.

>TRBJ1-1|TRBV2|-|-
CAGTSDGNTEAFF
TGTGCCGGCACCTCCGACGGGAACACTGAAGCTTTCTTT
>TRBJ1-4|TRBV5-1|-|TRBD1
CASSSGTGGAVLFF
TGCGCCAGCAGCTCCGGGACAGGGGGCGCGGTACTGTTTTTT
>TRBJ2-1|TRBV5-4|-|-
CASSPSDRRSYNEQFF
TGTGCCAGCAGCCCGAGCGACAGGCGCTCCTACAATGAGCAGTTCTTC
>TRBJ2-5|TRBV5-6|once|TRBD2
CASSLTGGETQYF
TGTGCCAGCAGCTTAACGGGGGGAGAGACCCAGTACTTC
>TRBJ1-5|TRBV27|few|-
CASSFGGNNQPQHF
TGTGCCAGCAGTTTTGGCGGGAACAATCAGCCCCAGCATTTT
>TRBJ2-7|TRBV28|once|TRBD1
CASSPWGRGRGSYEQYF
TGTGCCAGCAGTCCATGGGGCAGGGGGCGCGGGTCCTACGAGCAGTACTTC
>TRBJ2-1|TRBV30|-|-
CAWSPKRRHSEQFF
TGTGCCTGGTCCCCGAAGCGGAGACACAGTGAGCAGTTCTTC
>TRBJ1-1|TRBV19|-|TRBD1
CASTTRTGGTEAFF
TGTGCCAGTACCACTAGGACAGGGGGCACTGAAGCTTTCTTT
>TRBJ2-1|TRBV18|-|-
CASSPGAALTAKQFF
TGTGCCAGCTCACCGGGGGCAGCTCTAACGGCCAAGCAGTTCTTC
>TRBJ2-7|TRBV7-6|few|-
CASSNRSLAGYEQYF
TGTGCCAGCAGCAATAGGAGTCTCGCCGGTTACGAGCAGTACTTC
>TRBJ1-3|TRBV5-1|-|-
CASSPGPGPLGNTIYF
TGCGCCAGCAGCCCGGGACCGGGTCCCCTTGGAAACACCATATATTTT
>TRBJ1-5|TRBV10-3|-|TRBD1
CAISDTGGDQPQHF
TGTGCCATCAGTGATACAGGGGGGGATCAGCCCCAGCATTTT
>TRBJ1-5|TRBV2|-|TRBD1
CASTRTGVDQPQHF
TGTGCCAGCACTCGGACAGGGGTCGATCAGCCCCAGCATTTT
>TRBJ2-6|TRBV6-6|-|-
CASSLTGYGANVLTF
TGTGCCAGCAGCCTAACAGGGTATGGGGCCAACGTCCTGACTTTC
>TRBJ2-7|TRBV5-1|few|TRBD2
CASSPAAGGTYEQYF
TGCGCCAGCAGCCCGGCGGCGGGAGGGACCTACGAGCAGTACTTC
>TRBJ1-5|TRBV28|-|TRBD1
CASSLPPGQDYSNQPQHF
TGTGCCAGCAGTTTGCCCCCGGGACAGGATTATAGCAATCAGCCCCAGCATTTT
>TRBJ2-5|TRBV5-1|-|TRBD1
CASSTTGTGGGETQYF
TGCGCCAGCAGCACAACCGGGACAGGGGGCGGAGAGACCCAGTACTTC
>TRBJ2-3|TRBV5-1|-|-
CASSASYTPNTQYF
TGCGCCAGCAGCGCCAGCTATACACCTAATACGCAGTATTTT
>TRBJ2-7|TRBV5-1|-|TRBD1
CASSFVGTGPIEQYF
TGCGCCAGCAGCTTCGTGGGGACAGGGCCTATCGAGCAGTACTTC
>TRBJ2-5|TRBV6-5|-|-
CASSYSGPGTQYF
TGTGCCAGCAGTTACTCAGGTCCCGGGACCCAGTACTTC
>TRBJ1-2|TRBV10-2|-|-
CASSRDIPNYGYTF
TGCGCCAGCTCCAGGGACATCCCTAACTATGGCTACACCTTC
>TRBJ2-2|TRBV7-2|once|TRBD1
CASSLNRGRSGELFF
TGTGCCAGCAGCTTGAACAGGGGGCGCTCCGGGGAGCTGTTTTTT
>TRBJ1-4|TRBV5-1|-|-
CASSSYSSANEKLFF
TGCGCCAGCAGCTCATACAGCTCGGCTAATGAAAAACTGTTTTTT
>TRBJ1-5|TRBV6-5|once|-
CASSGGARDNQPQHF
TGTGCCAGCAGCGGGGGGGCGCGGGACAATCAGCCCCAGCATTTT
>TRBJ2-2|TRBV19|-|-
CASSITGLSTGELFF
TGTGCCAGTAGTATCACAGGGTTAAGTACCGGGGAGCTGTTTTTT
>TRBJ2-5|TRBV30|-|-
CAWSSGETQYF
TGTGCCTGGTCCTCGGGAGAGACCCAGTACTTC
>TRBJ2-2|TRBV19|-|-
CASSKFTGSTGELFF
TGTGCCAGTAGTAAGTTCACAGGGAGCACCGGGGAGCTGTTTTTT